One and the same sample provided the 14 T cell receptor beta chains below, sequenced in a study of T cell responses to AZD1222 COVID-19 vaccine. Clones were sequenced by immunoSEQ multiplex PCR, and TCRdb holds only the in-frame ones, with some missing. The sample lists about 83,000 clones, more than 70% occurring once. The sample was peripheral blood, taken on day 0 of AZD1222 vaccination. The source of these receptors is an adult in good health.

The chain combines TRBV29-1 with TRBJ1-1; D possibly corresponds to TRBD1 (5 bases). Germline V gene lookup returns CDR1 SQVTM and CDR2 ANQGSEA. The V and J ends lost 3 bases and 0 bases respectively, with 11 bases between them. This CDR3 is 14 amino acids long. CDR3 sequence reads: CSVEEGAMNTEAFF. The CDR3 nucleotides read TGCAGCGTTGAGGAAGGGGCTATGAACACTGAAGCTTTCTTT.

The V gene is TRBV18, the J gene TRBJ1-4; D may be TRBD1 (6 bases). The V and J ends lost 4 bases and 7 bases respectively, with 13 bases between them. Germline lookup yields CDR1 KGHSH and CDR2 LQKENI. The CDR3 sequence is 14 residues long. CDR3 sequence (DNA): TGTGCCAGCTCACGTGGACAGTTGGGTGAAAAACTGTTTTTT. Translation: CASSRGQLGEKLFF.

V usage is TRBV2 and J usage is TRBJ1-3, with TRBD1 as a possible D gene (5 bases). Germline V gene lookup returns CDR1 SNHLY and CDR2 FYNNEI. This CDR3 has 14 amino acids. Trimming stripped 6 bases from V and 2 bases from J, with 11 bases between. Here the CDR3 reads CASRGAGPGNTIYF. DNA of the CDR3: TGTGCCAGCAGGGGTGCAGGGCCTGGAAACACCATATATTTT.

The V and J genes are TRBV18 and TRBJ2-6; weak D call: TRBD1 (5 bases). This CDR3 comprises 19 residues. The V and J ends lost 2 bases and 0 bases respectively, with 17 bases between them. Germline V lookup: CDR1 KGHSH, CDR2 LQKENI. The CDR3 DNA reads TGTGCCAGCTCACCATTGGGTCAGGGCAAAAACTCTGGGGCCAACGTCCTGACTTTC. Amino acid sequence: CASSPLGQGKNSGANVLTF.

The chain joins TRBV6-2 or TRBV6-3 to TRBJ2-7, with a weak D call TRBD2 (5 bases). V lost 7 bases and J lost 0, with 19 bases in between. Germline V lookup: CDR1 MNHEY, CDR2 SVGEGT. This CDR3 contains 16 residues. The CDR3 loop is CASTPSRGRSSYEQYF. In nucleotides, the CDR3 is TGTGCCAGCACCCCTTCCCGAGGGCGAAGCTCCTACGAGCAGTACTTC.

The CDR3 region has the DNA TGTGCCAGCAGCCCAAATGCCCGGGACAGGCACTATGGCTACACCTTC. It translates to CASSPNARDRHYGYTF. The chain uses TRBV4-2 and TRBJ1-2, with 8 bases that match TRBD1. Germline CDR1 is LGHNA and CDR2 is YNFKEQ. The CDR3 consists of 16 residues. Losses at the gene ends were 4 bases for V and 3 bases for J; bases not matched to a gene: 10.

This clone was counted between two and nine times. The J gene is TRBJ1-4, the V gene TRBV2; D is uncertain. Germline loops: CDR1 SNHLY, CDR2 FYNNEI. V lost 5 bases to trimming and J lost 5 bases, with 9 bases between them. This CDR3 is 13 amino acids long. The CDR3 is CASSSRLNEKLFF. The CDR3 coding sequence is TGTGCCAGCAGTAGCCGGTTAAATGAAAAACTGTTTTTT.

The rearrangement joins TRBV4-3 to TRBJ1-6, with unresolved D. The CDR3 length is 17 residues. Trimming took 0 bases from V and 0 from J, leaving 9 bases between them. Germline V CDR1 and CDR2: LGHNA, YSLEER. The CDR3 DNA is TGCGCCAGCAGCCAAGAATCCCATAACTCCTATAATTCACCCCTCCACTTT. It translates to CASSQESHNSYNSPLHF.

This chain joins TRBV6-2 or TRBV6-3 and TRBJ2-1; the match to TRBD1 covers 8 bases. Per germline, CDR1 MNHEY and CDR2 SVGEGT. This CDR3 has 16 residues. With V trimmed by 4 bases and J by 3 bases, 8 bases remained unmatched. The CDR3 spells CASSLQTGVGYNEQFF. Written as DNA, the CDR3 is TGTGCCAGCAGTTTACAGACAGGGGTAGGCTACAATGAGCAGTTCTTC.

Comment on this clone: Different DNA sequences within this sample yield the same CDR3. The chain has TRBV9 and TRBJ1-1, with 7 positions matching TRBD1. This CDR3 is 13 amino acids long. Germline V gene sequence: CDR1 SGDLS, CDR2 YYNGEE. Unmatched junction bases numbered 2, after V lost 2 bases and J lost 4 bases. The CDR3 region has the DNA TGTGCCAGCAGCGTCCGACAGGGCACTGAAGCTTTCTTT. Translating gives CASSVRQGTEAFF. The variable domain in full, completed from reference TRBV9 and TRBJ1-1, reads DSGVTQTPKHLITATGQRVTLRCSPRSGDLSVYWYQQSLDQGLQFLIQYYNGEERAKGNILERFSAQQFPDLHSELNLSSLELGDSALYFCASSVRQGTEAFFGQGTRLTVV.

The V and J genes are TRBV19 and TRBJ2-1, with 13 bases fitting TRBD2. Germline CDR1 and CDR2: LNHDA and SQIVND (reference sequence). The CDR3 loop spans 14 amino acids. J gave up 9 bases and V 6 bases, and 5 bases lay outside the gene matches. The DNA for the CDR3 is TGTGCCAGTAGGGGACTAGCGGGATACCGTGAGCAGTTCTTC. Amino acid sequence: CASRGLAGYREQFF.

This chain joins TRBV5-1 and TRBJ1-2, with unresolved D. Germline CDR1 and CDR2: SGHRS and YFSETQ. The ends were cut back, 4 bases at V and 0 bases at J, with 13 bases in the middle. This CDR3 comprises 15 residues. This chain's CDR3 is CASSVVGEPNYGYTF. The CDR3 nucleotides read TGCGCCAGCAGCGTGGTGGGAGAACCTAACTATGGCTACACCTTC.

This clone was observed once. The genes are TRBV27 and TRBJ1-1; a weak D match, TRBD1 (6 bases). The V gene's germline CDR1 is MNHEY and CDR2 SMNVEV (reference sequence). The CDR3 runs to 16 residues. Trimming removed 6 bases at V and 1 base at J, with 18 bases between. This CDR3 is CASSLIGQPRNTEAFF. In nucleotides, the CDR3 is TGTGCCAGCAGCCTTATCGGACAGCCCCGGAACACTGAAGCTTTCTTT.

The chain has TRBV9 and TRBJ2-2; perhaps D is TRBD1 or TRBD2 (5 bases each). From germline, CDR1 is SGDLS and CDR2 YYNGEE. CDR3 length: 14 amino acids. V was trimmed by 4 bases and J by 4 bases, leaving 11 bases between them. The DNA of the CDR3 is TGTGCCAGCAGCCCAGTGGGGACCACCGGGGAGCTGTTTTTT. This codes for CASSPVGTTGELFF.